Presented here are 6 T cell receptor beta chains from one specimen sequenced in a study of cytomegalovirus exposure and HLA in healthy donors. This PCR relied on a set of 60 Vbeta primers and 13 Jbeta primers. The assay was immunoSEQ multiplex PCR, and TCRdb's table has in-frame clones only and misses some. This sample has around 160,000 clones, with roughly 79% found just once. The sample comprised PBMCs. Receptors originate from a woman in her forties in good health and CMV-seronegative.

This chain uses TRBV5-8 with TRBJ2-2; a possible D gene is TRBD1 (5 bases). Trimming took off 5 bases at V and 2 bases at J, with 13 bases between the two ends. Germline values: CDR1 SGHTS, CDR2 YDEGEE. There are 15 residues in the CDR3. CDR3 protein: CASRGRAPNTGELFF. As DNA, the CDR3 is TGTGCCAGCAGGGGCAGGGCCCCCAACACCGGGGAGCTGTTTTTT.

This clone appeared a few times. The V gene is TRBV6-5, the J gene TRBJ1-1; a weak D match, TRBD1 (6 bases). V lost 2 bases to trimming and J lost 5 bases, with 15 bases between them. This CDR3 is 15 amino acids long. Germline values: CDR1 MNHEY, CDR2 SVGAGI. This CDR3 is CASSYGRGRKTEAFF. The CDR3 DNA sequence: TGTGCCAGCAGTTACGGCAGGGGAAGAAAGACTGAAGCTTTCTTT.

In its sample, this clone was seen a few times. This chain uses TRBV6-1 with TRBJ1-1; D may be TRBD1 (6 bases). The length of the CDR3 is 14 residues. The V gene lost 7 bases and the J gene lost 4 bases, with 16 bases spanning the gap. CDR1 and CDR2 from the germline V gene are MNHNS and SASEGT. CDR3 sequence reads: CASKPRGEFTEAFF. CDR3 DNA: TGTGCCAGCAAGCCCAGGGGAGAATTCACTGAAGCTTTCTTT.

Only a few counts were recorded for this clone. The chain links TRBV5-5 to TRBJ1-2, with D perhaps TRBD1 (5 bases). Trimming cost V 0 bases and J 7 bases, with 13 bases left between them. This CDR3 has 14 residues. Germline CDR1 is SGHKS and CDR2 is YYEKEE (reference sequence). In DNA form, the CDR3 reads TGTGCCAGCAGCTTGGATGTAGGGGTTGGTGGCTACACCTTC. This sequence encodes CASSLDVGVGGYTF.

The chain employs TRBV4-2 and TRBJ2-2, with no clear D. The CDR3 covers 14 residues. Trimming shortened V by 0 bases and J by 6 bases, and 8 bases separated the two germline ends. The germline V gene encodes CDR1 LGHNA and CDR2 YNFKEQ. The CDR3 region has the DNA TGTGCCAGCAGCCAAGATCTGAGCCCCGGGGAGCTGTTTTTT. Its translation: CASSQDLSPGELFF.

This sequence joins TRBV2 and TRBJ2-5; no clear D gene. The CDR3 totals 14 residues. CDR1 is SNHLY, CDR2 FYNNEI, per germline. V was pared by 1 base and J by 5 bases, with 11 bases between. The CDR3 DNA reads TGTGCCAGCAGTGAAGTCACAGTGTTGGAGACCCAGTACTTC. Translating gives CASSEVTVLETQYF.